This paragraph reports one T cell receptor (beta chain). Its antigen is still unknown. The entry originates in a study of identifying expanded T cells in peripheral blood. The repertoire was sequenced with immunoSEQ multiplex PCR; TCRdb's copy has only in-frame clones and lacks some. The table shows 83,000 or so clones, with around nine tenths occurring only once. Points from the study as a whole: Over approximately two and four weeks, about 17 and 20 clones changed, versus approximately 1.1 between replicates. Approximately two-week clone count variance significantly increased as total template count grew.

Sequences were obtained from blood. The TCR sequence derives from a person aged 18 to 75 in good health.

In DNA, the CDR3 is TGTGCCAGCAGCTATTTTCAGGGAACCGGGGAGCTGTTTTTT. Its protein product is CASSYFQGTGELFF. The V call is TRBV7-3, the J call TRBJ2-2, with D possibly matching TRBD1 (5 bases). Trimming took 4 bases from V and 5 from J, leaving 11 bases between them. The CDR3 has 14 residues. Germline-derived CDR1 and CDR2 are SGHTA and FQGTGA.